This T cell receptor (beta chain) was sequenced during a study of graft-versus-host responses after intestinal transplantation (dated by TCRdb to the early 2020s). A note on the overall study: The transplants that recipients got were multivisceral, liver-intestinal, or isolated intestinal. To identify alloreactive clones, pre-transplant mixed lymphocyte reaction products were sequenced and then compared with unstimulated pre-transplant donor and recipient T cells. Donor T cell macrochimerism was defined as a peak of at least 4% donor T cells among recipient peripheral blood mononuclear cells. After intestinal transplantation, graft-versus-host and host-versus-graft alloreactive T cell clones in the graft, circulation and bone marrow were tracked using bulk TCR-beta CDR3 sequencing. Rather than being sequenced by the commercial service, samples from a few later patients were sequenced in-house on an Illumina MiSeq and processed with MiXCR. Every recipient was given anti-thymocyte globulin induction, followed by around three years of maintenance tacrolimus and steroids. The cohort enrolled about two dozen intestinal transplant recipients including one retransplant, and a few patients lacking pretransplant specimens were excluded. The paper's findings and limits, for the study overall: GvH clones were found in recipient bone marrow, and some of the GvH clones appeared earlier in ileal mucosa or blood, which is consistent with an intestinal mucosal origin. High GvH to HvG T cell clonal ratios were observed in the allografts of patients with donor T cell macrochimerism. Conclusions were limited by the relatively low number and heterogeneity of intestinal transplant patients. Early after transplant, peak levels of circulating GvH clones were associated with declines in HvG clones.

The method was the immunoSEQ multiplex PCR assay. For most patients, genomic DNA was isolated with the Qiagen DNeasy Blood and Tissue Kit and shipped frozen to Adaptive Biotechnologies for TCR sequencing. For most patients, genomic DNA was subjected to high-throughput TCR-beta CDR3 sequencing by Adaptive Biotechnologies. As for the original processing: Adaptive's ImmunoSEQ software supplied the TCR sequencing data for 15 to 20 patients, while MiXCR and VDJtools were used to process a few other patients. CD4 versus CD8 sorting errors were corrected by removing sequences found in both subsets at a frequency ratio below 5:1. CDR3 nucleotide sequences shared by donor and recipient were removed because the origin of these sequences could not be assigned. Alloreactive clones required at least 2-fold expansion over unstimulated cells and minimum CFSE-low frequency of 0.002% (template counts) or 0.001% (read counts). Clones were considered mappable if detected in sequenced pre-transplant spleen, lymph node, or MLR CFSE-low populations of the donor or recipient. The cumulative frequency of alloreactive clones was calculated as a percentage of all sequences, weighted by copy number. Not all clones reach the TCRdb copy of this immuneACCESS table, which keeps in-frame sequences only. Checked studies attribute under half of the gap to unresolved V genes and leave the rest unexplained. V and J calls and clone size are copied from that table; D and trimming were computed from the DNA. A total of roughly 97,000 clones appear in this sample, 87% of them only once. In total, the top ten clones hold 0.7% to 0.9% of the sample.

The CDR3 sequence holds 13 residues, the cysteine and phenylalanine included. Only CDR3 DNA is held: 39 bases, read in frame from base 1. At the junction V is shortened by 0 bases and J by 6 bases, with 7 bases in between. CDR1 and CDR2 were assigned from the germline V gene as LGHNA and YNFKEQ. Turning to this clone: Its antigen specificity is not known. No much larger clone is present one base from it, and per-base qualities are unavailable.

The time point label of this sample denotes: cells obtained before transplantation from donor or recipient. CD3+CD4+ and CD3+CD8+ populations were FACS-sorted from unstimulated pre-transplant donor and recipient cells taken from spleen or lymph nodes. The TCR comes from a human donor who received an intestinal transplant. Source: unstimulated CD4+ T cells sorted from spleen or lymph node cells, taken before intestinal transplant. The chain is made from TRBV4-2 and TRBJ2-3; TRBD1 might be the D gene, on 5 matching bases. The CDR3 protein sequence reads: CASSQDRDDTQYF. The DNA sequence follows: TGTGCCAGCAGCCAAGACAGGGATGATACGCAGTATTTT.